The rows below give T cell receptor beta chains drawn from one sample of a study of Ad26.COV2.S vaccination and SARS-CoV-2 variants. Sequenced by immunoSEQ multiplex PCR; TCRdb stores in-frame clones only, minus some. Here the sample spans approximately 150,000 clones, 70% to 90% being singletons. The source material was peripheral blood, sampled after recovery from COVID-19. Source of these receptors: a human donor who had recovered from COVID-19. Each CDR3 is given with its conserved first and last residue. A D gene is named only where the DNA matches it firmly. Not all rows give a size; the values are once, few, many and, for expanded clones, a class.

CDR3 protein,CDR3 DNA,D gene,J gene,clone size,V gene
CASSGGWGNEQFF,TGTGCCAGCAGTGGGGGATGGGGGAATGAGCAGTTCTTC,.,TRBJ2-1,once,TRBV28
CASKERWANYGYTF,TGTGCCAGCAAAGAACGGTGGGCTAACTATGGCTACACCTTC,.,TRBJ1-2,.,TRBV2
CASGTGMKTQYF,TGTGCCAGTGGGACAGGGATGAAGACCCAGTACTTC,TRBD1,TRBJ2-5,.,TRBV6-5
CASSGNMNTEAFF,TGTGCCAGCAGTGGGAACATGAACACTGAAGCTTTCTTT,.,TRBJ1-1,once,TRBV2
CSVPQGVGTEAFF,TGCAGCGTCCCACAGGGCGTTGGCACTGAAGCTTTCTTT,.,TRBJ1-1,.,TRBV29-1
CASSPTTGPEQFF,TGTGCCAGCAGCCCAACTACAGGCCCAGAGCAGTTCTTC,.,TRBJ2-1,.,TRBV5-4
CASSPYAALAGPTDTQYF,TGTGCCAGCTCACCATACGCCGCACTAGCGGGACCCACAGATACGCAGTATTTT,TRBD2,TRBJ2-3,.,TRBV18
CSVSEYYGYTF,TGCAGCGTTTCTGAATACTATGGCTACACCTTC,.,TRBJ1-2,.,TRBV29-1
CASSHGPDTQYF,TGTGCCAGCAGCCATGGTCCAGATACGCAGTATTTT,.,TRBJ2-3,.,TRBV14
CASSLLFPGTGGYRLGNTIYF,TGTGCCAGCAGCTTACTTTTCCCCGGGACAGGGGGTTACCGGTTAGGAAACACCATATATTTT,TRBD1,TRBJ1-3,.,TRBV7-6
CASSLGGRAGELFF,TGTGCCAGCAGCTTGGGTGGTCGGGCCGGGGAGCTGTTTTTT,.,TRBJ2-2,.,TRBV5-4
CASSFKVAGWGYTF,TGTGCCAGCAGCTTTAAGGTGGCAGGGTGGGGCTACACCTTC,.,TRBJ1-2,.,TRBV5-8
CASSRRIDTEAFF,TGTGCCAGCAGCAGGAGGATAGACACTGAAGCTTTCTTT,.,TRBJ1-1,few,TRBV7-2
CASSRTSGGLNTGELFF,TGTGCCAGCAGCCGGACTAGCGGGGGCCTTAACACCGGGGAGCTGTTTTTT,TRBD2,TRBJ2-2,.,TRBV9
CASSTLQGGPGRGYTF,TGTGCCAGCAGTACCTTACAGGGTGGGCCTGGTAGAGGCTACACCTTC,.,TRBJ1-2,.,TRBV2
CASCPTSVSQETQYF,TGTGCCAGTTGCCCCACTAGCGTCTCCCAAGAGACCCAGTACTTC,TRBD2,TRBJ2-5,once,TRBV19
CASRLRRGNTGELFF,TGTGCCAGTAGACTTAGAAGGGGGAACACCGGGGAGCTGTTTTTT,.,TRBJ2-2,.,TRBV19
CASSLGAGANTGELFF,TGTGCCAGCAGCTTAGGGGCAGGGGCGAACACCGGGGAGCTGTTTTTT,.,TRBJ2-2,.,TRBV11-2
CSVEDPGQGFYNEQFF,TGCAGCGTTGAAGATCCGGGACAGGGTTTCTACAATGAGCAGTTCTTC,TRBD1,TRBJ2-1,.,TRBV29-1
CAIGRGGPNEKLFF,TGTGCCATCGGGCGTGGGGGTCCTAATGAAAAACTGTTTTTT,.,TRBJ1-4,.,TRBV10-3
CASSPGRVAGAGETQYF,TGTGCCAGCAGCCCGGGGAGGGTAGCGGGGGCCGGGGAGACCCAGTACTTC,TRBD2,TRBJ2-5,once,TRBV9
CASSLKSEIYGYTF,TGCGCCAGCAGCTTGAAATCGGAGATCTATGGCTACACCTTC,.,TRBJ1-2,.,TRBV5-1
CASSFGTGTYGYTF,TGTGCCAGCAGCTTCGGGACAGGGACATATGGCTACACCTTC,TRBD1,TRBJ1-2,few,TRBV7-2
CASSKSGTLDTEAFF,TGTGCCAGCAGCAAGTCCGGGACATTGGACACTGAAGCTTTCTTT,.,TRBJ1-1,.,TRBV7-2
CASSFGVTNTGELFF,TGTGCCAGCAGTTTCGGGGTTACGAACACCGGGGAGCTGTTTTTT,.,TRBJ2-2,few,TRBV28
CASSSIVSGTEAFF,TGCGCCAGCAGCTCGATCGTGTCGGGGACTGAAGCTTTCTTT,.,TRBJ1-1,.,TRBV5-1
CASSFLQGDSGNEQFF,TGTGCCAGCAGCTTTTTGCAGGGAGACTCGGGCAATGAGCAGTTCTTC,.,TRBJ2-1,.,TRBV7-9
CASSFLAGEQFF,TGTGCCAGCAGCTTCCTAGCGGGCGAGCAGTTCTTC,TRBD2,TRBJ2-1,once,TRBV7-2
CASTRSQKTGELFF,TGTGCCAGTACTCGATCGCAGAAAACCGGGGAGCTGTTTTTT,.,TRBJ2-2,once,TRBV19
CASSLGASSTDTQYF,TGTGCCAGCAGCTTAGGGGCTAGCAGCACAGATACGCAGTATTTT,.,TRBJ2-3,.,TRBV11-2
CASSQMGLYTEAFF,TGCGCCAGCAGCCAAATGGGACTTTACACTGAAGCTTTCTTT,.,TRBJ1-1,.,TRBV4-1
CASSLGTGILNSPLHF,TGTGCCAGCAGTTTAGGGACAGGGATTCTGAATTCACCCCTCCACTTT,TRBD1,TRBJ1-6,.,TRBV28
CASSLDWTVNTEAFF,TGCGCCAGCAGCTTGGATTGGACGGTGAACACTGAAGCTTTCTTT,.,TRBJ1-1,few,TRBV5-1
CASSVDGLFGNEQFF,TGTGCCAGCAGCGTAGACGGACTTTTCGGAAATGAGCAGTTCTTC,.,TRBJ2-1,few,TRBV9
CASSQSPEDYGYTF,TGCGCCAGCAGTCAATCGCCGGAGGACTATGGCTACACCTTC,.,TRBJ1-2,.,TRBV23-1
CASIGGVAVRNNEQFF,TGTGCCAGCATCGGGGGCGTTGCGGTGAGGAACAATGAGCAGTTCTTC,.,TRBJ2-1,.,TRBV5-5
CASSEARRGLYYGYTF,TGTGCCAGCAGTGAAGCAAGGCGGGGGCTGTACTATGGCTACACCTTC,.,TRBJ1-2,.,TRBV6-1
CASSLIPTRDRDNYGYTF,TGCGCCAGCAGCCTAATACCCACCCGGGACAGGGACAACTATGGCTACACCTTC,TRBD1,TRBJ1-2,.,TRBV4-1
CASSGPGQGKTGELFF,TGTGCCAGCAGTGGCCCGGGACAGGGGAAGACCGGGGAGCTGTTTTTT,TRBD1,TRBJ2-2,.,TRBV28
CASSEGKDRGEQFF,TGCGCCAGCAGCGAAGGAAAAGACAGGGGTGAGCAGTTCTTC,TRBD1,TRBJ2-1,.,TRBV5-1
CASSLAGGLFGVETQYF,TGTGCCAGCAGCTTAGCGGGGGGTCTCTTTGGGGTGGAGACCCAGTACTTC,.,TRBJ2-5,.,TRBV7-2
CASSEGGTSGAGNTQYF,TGTGCCAGCAGTGAAGGGGGGACTAGCGGGGCGGGGAATACGCAGTATTTT,TRBD2,TRBJ2-3,once,TRBV6-1
CASSLVHSYEQYF,TGTGCCAGCAGCTTAGTCCACTCCTACGAGCAGTACTTC,.,TRBJ2-7,.,TRBV7-2
CASSLETQYF,TGTGCCAGCAGTTTGGAGACCCAGTACTTC,.,TRBJ2-5,.,TRBV12-3/TRBV12-4
CASRERRTGRQGGDTGELFF,TGTGCCAGCAGAGAACGGAGGACGGGGCGACAGGGGGGGGACACCGGGGAGCTGTTTTTT,TRBD1,TRBJ2-2,.,TRBV6-1
CASSISGNTIYF,TGTGCCAGCAGCATCTCTGGAAACACCATATATTTT,.,TRBJ1-3,.,TRBV6-2/TRBV6-3